The next 6 T cell receptor beta chains were all read from a single sample in a study of cytomegalovirus exposure and HLA in healthy donors. Primers: 60 Vbeta forward and 13 Jbeta reverse. Produced via immunoSEQ multiplex PCR; TCRdb's table is partial and in-frame only. The sample shows about 150,000 clones, 70% to 90% of them seen only once. The material sequenced was PBMCs. Every receptor here comes from a male donor in good health and CMV-seronegative.

The gene calls are TRBV19 and TRBJ2-7; D is unresolved. The CDR3 runs 13 residues. Trimming took 0 bases from V and 3 from J, leaving 6 bases between them. The V gene's germline CDR1 is LNHDA and CDR2 SQIVND (reference sequence). The CDR3 sequence: CASSIEGLYEQYF. The CDR3 nucleotides read TGTGCCAGTAGTATAGAGGGCCTCTACGAGCAGTACTTC.

V usage is TRBV7-2 and J usage is TRBJ1-2, with 10 bases identical to TRBD1. J gave up 11 bases and V 7 bases, and 10 bases lay outside the gene matches. Germline values: CDR1 SGHTA, CDR2 FQGNSA. CDR3 length: 13 amino acids. The CDR3 loop reads CASTSPGQGFYTF. The CDR3 DNA is TGTGCCAGCACCTCCCCGGGACAGGGGTTTTACACCTTC. Full variable domain (outside the CDR3, taken from reference TRBV7-2 and TRBJ1-2): GAGVSQSPSNKVTEKGKDVELRCDPISGHTALYWYRQSLGQGLEFLIYFQGNSAPDKSGLPSDRFSAERTGGSVSTLTIQRTQQEDSAVYLCASTSPGQGFYTFGSGTRLTVV.

This chain links TRBV7-9 with TRBJ2-7, with TRBD1 matching over 11 bases. The CDR3 has 14 residues. The V gene end was trimmed by 5 bases and the J gene end by 5 bases; junction bases not matched to a gene: 5. Per the germline V gene, CDR1 is SEHNR and CDR2 is FQNEAQ (reference sequence). The CDR3 loop reads CASSPGQGADEQYF. CDR3 in DNA: TGTGCCAGCAGCCCCGGACAGGGGGCAGACGAGCAGTACTTC.

V is TRBV7-8 and J is TRBJ2-5; possible D gene TRBD2, 5 bases. The CDR3 runs to 12 residues. Trimming stripped 5 bases from V and 5 bases from J, with 9 bases between. CDR1 is SGHVS, CDR2 FQNEAQ, per germline. CDR3 coding DNA: TGTGCCAGCAGCCCCTCGGGGGAGACCCAGTACTTC. Residues: CASSPSGETQYF.

The CDR3 here is CASSEGTSGTDTQYF. The CDR3 DNA is TGTGCCAGCAGTGAGGGGACTAGCGGCACAGATACGCAGTATTTT. This rearrangement joins TRBV2 to TRBJ2-3; 10 bases are shared with TRBD2. Germline trimming cut 3 bases from V and 1 base from J; bases unmatched to any gene: 1. Germline CDR1 SNHLY, CDR2 FYNNEI. This CDR3 is built from 15 residues.

The CDR3 bases are TGTGCCAGCAGCTCACACACCTACGAGCAGTACTTC. Translation: CASSSHTYEQYF. The V gene is TRBV13, the J gene TRBJ2-7; unclear D gene. The CDR3 length is 12 residues. Trimming shortened V by 4 bases and J by 2 bases, and 6 bases separated the two germline ends. Germline V gives CDR1 PRHDT, CDR2 FYEKMQ (reference sequence).